These 15 T cell receptor beta chains came from one sample sequenced in a study of CD8 T cells in Susac syndrome. RNA, at about 0.45 to 1 ug, was reverse transcribed with random hexamers. MiXCR was run by TCRdb on the immunoSEQ multiplex PCR reads, yielding one entry per CDR3 protein. The sample lists 100,000 or so distinct CDR3 sequences, under 95% occurring once. Source material: CD8+ T cells from PBMCs. The receptors originated from a human donor in good health.

This rearrangement joins TRBV30 to TRBJ2-7; D possibly matches TRBD1 or TRBD2 (5 bases each). This CDR3 comprises 14 residues. Trimming took off 1 base at V and 3 bases at J, with 13 bases between the two ends. Germline V gene data show CDR1 as GTSNPN and CDR2 as SVGIG (reference sequence). The DNA for the CDR3 is TGTGCCTGGAGTGGCCGGGACGGACTCTACGAGCAGTACTTC. This sequence encodes CAWSGRDGLYEQYF.

The chain joins TRBV19 to TRBJ1-1, with unresolved D. Trimming stripped 7 bases from V and 1 base from J, with 19 bases between. The V gene's germline CDR1 is LNHDA and CDR2 SQIVND (reference sequence). The CDR3 contains 16 residues. The CDR3 nucleotides read TGTGCCAGTATCCGTTCCCGACTCAACTCGAACACTGAAGCTTTCTTT. This codes for CASIRSRLNSNTEAFF. The complete variable domain, with remaining parts taken from reference TRBV19 and TRBJ1-1, reads DGGITQSPKYLFRKEGQNVTLSCEQNLNHDAMYWYRQDPGQGLRLIYYSQIVNDFQKGDIAEGYSVSREKKESFPLTVTSAQKNPTAFYLCASIRSRLNSNTEAFFGQGTRLTVV.

This chain connects TRBV5-1 to TRBJ2-7; TRBD2 might be the D (7 bases). The V and J ends lost 0 bases and 0 bases respectively, with 16 bases between them. From germline, CDR1 is SGHRS and CDR2 YFSETQ. CDR3 length: 17 residues. DNA for the CDR3: TGCGCCAGCAGCTTGGGGGGGCCGACTAGCTACTCCTACGAGCAGTACTTC. It is translated as CASSLGGPTSYSYEQYF.

The chain is built from TRBV28 and TRBJ2-6, with 7 positions matching TRBD1. Trimming at V came to 2 bases and at J to 0 bases, leaving 7 bases not matched to a gene. The CDR3 totals 18 residues. CDR1 is MDHEN, CDR2 SYDVKM, per germline. The CDR3 DNA sequence: TGTGCCAGCAGTTTAGCCGGGACAGCTTCCTCTGGGGCCAACGTCCTGACTTTC. This translates into CASSLAGTASSGANVLTF.

This chain links TRBV3-1 with TRBJ2-7; D is perhaps TRBD2 (6 bases). The V gene lost 4 bases and the J gene lost 3 bases, with 13 bases spanning the gap. The CDR3 spans 14 residues. Germline assignment: CDR1 LGHDT and CDR2 YNNKEL (reference sequence). This CDR3 reads CASSRSGVGYEQYF. The CDR3 DNA sequence: TGTGCCAGCAGCCGGTCGGGGGTAGGCTACGAGCAGTACTTC.

The chain joins TRBV9 to TRBJ1-2; D uncertain. CDR3 length: 14 amino acids. Germline assignment: CDR1 SGDLS and CDR2 YYNGEE. Between the trimmed V and J ends, which lost 0 bases and 6 bases, there was a span of 12 bases. In DNA, the CDR3 is TGTGCCAGCAGCGTAGGACCGCCAGGCGATGGCTACACCTTC. It is translated as CASSVGPPGDGYTF.

This clonotype was detected once. The V and J genes are TRBV6-6 and TRBJ2-1; TRBD1 aligns across 7 bases. Germline CDR1 MNHNY, CDR2 SVGAGI (reference sequence). V lost 4 bases and J lost 0; bases outside the gene matches: 0. The CDR3 consists of 14 residues. CDR3 amino acids: CASSWTGSYNEQFF. In DNA form, the CDR3 reads TGTGCCAGCAGTTGGACAGGCTCCTACAATGAGCAGTTCTTC.

This clonotype has just one count. V is TRBV12-3 or TRBV12-4 and J is TRBJ1-2, with TRBD1 matching 7 bases. J gave up 4 bases and V 4 bases, and 3 bases lay outside the gene matches. The CDR3 sequence is 13 residues long. The CDR3 bases are TGTGCCAGCAGTTCACAGGGGTTCTATGGCTACACCTTC. The encoded protein is CASSSQGFYGYTF.

The V gene is TRBV5-1, the J gene TRBJ2-3, with D possibly TRBD2 on 5 matching bases. Trimming left V 4 bases short and J 4 bases short, with 13 bases between. CDR1 and CDR2 (germline): SGHRS, YFSETQ. The CDR3 loop spans 14 amino acids. CDR3 DNA: TGCGCCAGCAGCCCCGGAGTGAGGGCAGATACGCAGTATTTT. It translates to CASSPGVRADTQYF.

This chain uses TRBV5-4 with TRBJ1-1, with TRBD1 matching 9 bases. Germline CDR1 and CDR2: SGHNT and YYREEE (reference sequence). CDR3 length: 15 residues. Losses at the gene ends were 5 bases for V and 5 bases for J; bases not matched to a gene: 10. The CDR3 DNA follows: TGTGCCAGCAGTCTCGGCGGGACAGGGTCAACTGAAGCTTTCTTT. This sequence encodes CASSLGGTGSTEAFF.

The rearrangement joins TRBV20-1 to TRBJ1-4; D not resolved. V shed 4 bases and J shed 7 bases, with 13 bases lying between them. This CDR3 spans 13 amino acids. Germline values: CDR1 DFQATT, CDR2 SNEGSKA (reference sequence). CDR3 in amino acids: CSAKGGYSEKLFF. CDR3 DNA sequence: TGCAGTGCTAAGGGAGGTTATAGTGAAAAACTGTTTTTT.

The V gene is TRBV7-9, the J gene TRBJ1-6, with D uncertain. Trimming removed 1 base at V and 10 bases at J, with 11 bases between. CDR1 is SEHNR and CDR2 is FQNEAQ in the germline V gene (reference sequence). This CDR3 contains 14 residues. CDR3 region: CASSLGYRESPLHF. The CDR3 DNA is TGTGCCAGCAGCTTAGGTTATAGGGAGTCACCCCTCCACTTT.

Here the CDR3 reads CASSLDRQGTYEQYF. The CDR3 nucleotides are TGTGCCAGCAGCTTAGACCGACAGGGGACCTACGAGCAGTACTTC. The chain is built from TRBV13 and TRBJ2-7; TRBD1 matches 8 bases. Germline CDR1 is PRHDT and CDR2 is FYEKMQ (reference sequence). V lost 1 base to trimming and J lost 2 bases; unmatched junction nucleotides: 4. This CDR3 region has 15 residues.

This chain links TRBV5-1 with TRBJ1-5; TRBD1 is a possible D gene (5 bases). Germline-derived CDR1 and CDR2 are SGHRS and YFSETQ. This CDR3 region has 13 residues. V dropped 4 bases and J dropped 3 bases, with 8 bases sitting between them. CDR3 sequence (DNA): TGCGCCAGCAGCGCGGGGCCCAATCAGCCCCAGCATTTT. Its protein product is CASSAGPNQPQHF.

This clonotype occurred once. The V and J genes are TRBV7-8 and TRBJ2-1; 7 nucleotides agree with TRBD2. V was clipped by 7 bases and J by 13 bases; unmatched bases: 7. The CDR3 length is 11 residues. Germline CDR1 SGHVS, CDR2 FQNEAQ. CDR3 sequence (DNA): TGTGCCAGCACCATGGGACTACCCCAGTTCTTC. It codes for CASTMGLPQFF.